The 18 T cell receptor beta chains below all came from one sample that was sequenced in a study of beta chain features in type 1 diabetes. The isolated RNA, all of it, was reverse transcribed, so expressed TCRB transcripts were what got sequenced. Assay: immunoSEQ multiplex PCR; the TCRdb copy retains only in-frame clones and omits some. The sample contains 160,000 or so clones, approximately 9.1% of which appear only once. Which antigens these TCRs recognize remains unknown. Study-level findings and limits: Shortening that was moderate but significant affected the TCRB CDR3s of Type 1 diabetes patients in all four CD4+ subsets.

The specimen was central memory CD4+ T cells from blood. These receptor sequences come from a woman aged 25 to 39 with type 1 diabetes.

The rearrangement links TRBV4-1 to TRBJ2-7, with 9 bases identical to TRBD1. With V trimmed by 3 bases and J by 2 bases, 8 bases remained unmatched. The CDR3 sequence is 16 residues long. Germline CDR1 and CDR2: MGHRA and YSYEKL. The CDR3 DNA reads TGCGCCAGCAGCCATCCCGGACAGGGGACCCCCTACGAGCAGTACTTC. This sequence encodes CASSHPGQGTPYEQYF.

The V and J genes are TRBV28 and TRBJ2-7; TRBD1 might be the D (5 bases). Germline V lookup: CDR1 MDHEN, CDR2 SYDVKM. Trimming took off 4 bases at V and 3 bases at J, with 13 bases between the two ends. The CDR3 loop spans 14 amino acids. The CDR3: CASSSQGPLYEQYF. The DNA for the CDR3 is TGTGCCAGCAGTTCCCAGGGCCCCCTCTACGAGCAGTACTTC. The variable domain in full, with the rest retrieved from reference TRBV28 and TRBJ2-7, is DVKVTQSSRYLVKRTGEKVFLECVQDMDHENMFWYRQDPGLGLRLIYFSYDVKMKEKGDIPEGYSVSREKKERFSLILESASTNQTSMYLCASSSQGPLYEQYFGPGTRLTVT.

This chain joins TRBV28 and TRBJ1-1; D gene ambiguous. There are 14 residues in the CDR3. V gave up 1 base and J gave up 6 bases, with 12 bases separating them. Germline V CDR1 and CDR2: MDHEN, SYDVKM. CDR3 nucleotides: TGTGCCAGCAGTTTATCTGGCAATCTCCCTGAAGCTTTCTTT. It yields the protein CASSLSGNLPEAFF.

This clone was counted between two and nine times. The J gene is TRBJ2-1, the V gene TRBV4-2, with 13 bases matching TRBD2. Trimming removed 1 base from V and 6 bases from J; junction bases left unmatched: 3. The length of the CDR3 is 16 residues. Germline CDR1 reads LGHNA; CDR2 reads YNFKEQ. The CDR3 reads CASSQGTSGRTNEQFF. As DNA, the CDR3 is TGTGCCAGCAGCCAAGGGACTAGCGGGAGAACCAATGAGCAGTTCTTC.

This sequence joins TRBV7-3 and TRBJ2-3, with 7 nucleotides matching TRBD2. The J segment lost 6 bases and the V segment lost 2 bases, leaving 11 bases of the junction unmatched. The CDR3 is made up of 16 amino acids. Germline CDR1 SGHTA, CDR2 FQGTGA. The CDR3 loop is CASSLGVGEGRDTQYF. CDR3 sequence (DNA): TGTGCCAGCAGCTTAGGAGTGGGGGAGGGCCGGGATACGCAGTATTTT.

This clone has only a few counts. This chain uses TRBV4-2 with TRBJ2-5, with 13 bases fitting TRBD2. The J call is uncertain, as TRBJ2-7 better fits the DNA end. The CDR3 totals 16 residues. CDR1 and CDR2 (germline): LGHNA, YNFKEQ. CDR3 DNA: TGTGCCAGCAGCCAGGGGACTAGCGGGATTACCTACGAGCAGTACTTC. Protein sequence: CASSQGTSGITYEQYF.

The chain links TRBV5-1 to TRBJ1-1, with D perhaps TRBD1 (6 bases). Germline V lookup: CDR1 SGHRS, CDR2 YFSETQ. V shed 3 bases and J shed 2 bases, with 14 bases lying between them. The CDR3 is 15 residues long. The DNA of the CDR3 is TGCGCCAGCAGCTACCGACAGGAGGCAAACACTGAAGCTTTCTTT. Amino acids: CASSYRQEANTEAFF. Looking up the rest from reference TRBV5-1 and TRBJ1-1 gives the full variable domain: KAGVTQTPRYLIKTRGQQVTLSCSPISGHRSVSWYQQTPGQGLQFLFEYFSETQRNKGNFPGRFSGRQFSNSRSEMNVSTLELGDSALYLCASSYRQEANTEAFFGQGTRLTVV.

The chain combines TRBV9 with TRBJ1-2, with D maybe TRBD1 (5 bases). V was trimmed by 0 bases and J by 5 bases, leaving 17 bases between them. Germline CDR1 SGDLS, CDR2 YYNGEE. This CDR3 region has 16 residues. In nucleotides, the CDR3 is TGTGCCAGCAGCGTAGTGGAGCAGGGCTGGGGTTATGGCTACACCTTC. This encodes CASSVVEQGWGYGYTF.

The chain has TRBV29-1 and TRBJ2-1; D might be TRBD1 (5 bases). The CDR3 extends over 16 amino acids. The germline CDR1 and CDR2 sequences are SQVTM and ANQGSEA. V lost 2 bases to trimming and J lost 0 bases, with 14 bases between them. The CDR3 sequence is CSVESGRASSYNEQFF. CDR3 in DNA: TGCAGCGTTGAATCTGGCAGGGCAAGCTCCTACAATGAGCAGTTCTTC.

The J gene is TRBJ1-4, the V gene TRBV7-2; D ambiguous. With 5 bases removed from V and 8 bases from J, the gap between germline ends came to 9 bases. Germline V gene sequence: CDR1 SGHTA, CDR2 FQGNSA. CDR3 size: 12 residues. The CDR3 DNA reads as TGTGCCAGCAGCCGACATGGGGAAAAACTGTTTTTT. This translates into CASSRHGEKLFF.

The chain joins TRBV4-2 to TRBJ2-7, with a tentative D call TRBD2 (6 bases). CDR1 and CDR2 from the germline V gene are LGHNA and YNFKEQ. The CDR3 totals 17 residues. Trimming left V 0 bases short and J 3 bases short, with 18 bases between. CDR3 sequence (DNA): TGTGCCAGCAGCCAAGAGGGGGTCTTGGCGGAGGGCTACGAGCAGTACTTC. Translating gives CASSQEGVLAEGYEQYF.

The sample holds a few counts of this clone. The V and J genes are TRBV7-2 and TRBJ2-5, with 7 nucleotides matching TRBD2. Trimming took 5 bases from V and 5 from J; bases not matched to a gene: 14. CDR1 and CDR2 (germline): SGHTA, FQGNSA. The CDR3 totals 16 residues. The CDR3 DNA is TGTGCCAGCAGCCCCCGGACTAGATGGGAGGGGGAGACCCAGTACTTC. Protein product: CASSPRTRWEGETQYF.

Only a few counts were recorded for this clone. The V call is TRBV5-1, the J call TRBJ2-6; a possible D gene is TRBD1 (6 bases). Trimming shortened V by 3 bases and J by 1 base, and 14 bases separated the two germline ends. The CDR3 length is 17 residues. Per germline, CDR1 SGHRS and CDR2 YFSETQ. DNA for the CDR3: TGCGCCAGCAGCTCCTCGTTAGGGGGATCTGGGGCCAACGTCCTGACTTTC. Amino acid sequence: CASSSSLGGSGANVLTF.

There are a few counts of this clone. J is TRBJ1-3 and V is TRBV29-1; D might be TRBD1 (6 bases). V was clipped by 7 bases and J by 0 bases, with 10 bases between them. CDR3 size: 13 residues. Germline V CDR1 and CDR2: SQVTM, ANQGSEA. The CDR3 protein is CSGGHSSGNTIYF. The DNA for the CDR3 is TGCAGCGGGGGACATTCCTCTGGAAACACCATATATTTT.

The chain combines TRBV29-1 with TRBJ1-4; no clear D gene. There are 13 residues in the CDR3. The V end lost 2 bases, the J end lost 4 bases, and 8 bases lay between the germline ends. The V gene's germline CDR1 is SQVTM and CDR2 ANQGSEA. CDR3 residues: CSVESAGNEKLFF. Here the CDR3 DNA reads TGCAGCGTTGAAAGCGCGGGTAATGAAAAACTGTTTTTT.

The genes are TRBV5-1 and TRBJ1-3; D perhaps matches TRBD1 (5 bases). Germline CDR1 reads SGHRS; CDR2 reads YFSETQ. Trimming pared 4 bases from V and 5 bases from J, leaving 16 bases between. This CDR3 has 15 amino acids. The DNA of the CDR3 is TGCGCCAGCAGCGACCGGCCGGGGGAGCGAAACACCATATATTTT. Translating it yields CASSDRPGERNTIYF. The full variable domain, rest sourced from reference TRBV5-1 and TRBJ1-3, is KAGVTQTPRYLIKTRGQQVTLSCSPISGHRSVSWYQQTPGQGLQFLFEYFSETQRNKGNFPGRFSGRQFSNSRSEMNVSTLELGDSALYLCASSDRPGERNTIYFGEGSWLTVV.

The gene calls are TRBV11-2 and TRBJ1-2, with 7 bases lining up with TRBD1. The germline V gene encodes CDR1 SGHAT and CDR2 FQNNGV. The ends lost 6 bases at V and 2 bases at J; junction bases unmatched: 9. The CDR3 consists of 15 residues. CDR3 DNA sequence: TGTGCCAGCAGGGTACAGGGGTCGGTGAACTATGGCTACACCTTC. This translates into CASRVQGSVNYGYTF.

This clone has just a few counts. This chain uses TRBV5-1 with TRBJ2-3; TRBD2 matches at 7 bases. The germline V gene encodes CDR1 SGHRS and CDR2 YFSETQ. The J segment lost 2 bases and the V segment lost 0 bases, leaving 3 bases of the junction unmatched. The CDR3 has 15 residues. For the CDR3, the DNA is TGCGCCAGCAGCTTGGCTAGCGGCTACACAGATACGCAGTATTTT. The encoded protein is CASSLASGYTDTQYF.